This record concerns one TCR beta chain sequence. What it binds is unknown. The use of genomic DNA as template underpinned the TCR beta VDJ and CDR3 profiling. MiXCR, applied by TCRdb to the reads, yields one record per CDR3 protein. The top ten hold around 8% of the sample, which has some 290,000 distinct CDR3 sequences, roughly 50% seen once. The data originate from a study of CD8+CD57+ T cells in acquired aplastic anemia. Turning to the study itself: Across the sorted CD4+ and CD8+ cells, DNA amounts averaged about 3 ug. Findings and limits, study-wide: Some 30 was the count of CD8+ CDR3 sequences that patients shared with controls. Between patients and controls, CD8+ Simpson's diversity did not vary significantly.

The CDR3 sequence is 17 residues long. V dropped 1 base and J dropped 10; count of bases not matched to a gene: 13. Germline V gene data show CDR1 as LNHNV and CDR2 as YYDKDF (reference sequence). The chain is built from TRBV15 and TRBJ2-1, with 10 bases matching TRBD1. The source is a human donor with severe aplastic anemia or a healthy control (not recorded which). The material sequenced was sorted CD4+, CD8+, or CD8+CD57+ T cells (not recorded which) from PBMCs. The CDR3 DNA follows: TGTGCCACCAGCAGAGGATTAGGACAGGGGGATTTGAGAGAGCAGTTCTTC. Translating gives CATSRGLGQGDLREQFF. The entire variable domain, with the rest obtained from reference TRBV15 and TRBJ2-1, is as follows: DAMVIQNPRYQVTQFGKPVTLSCSQTLNHNVMYWYQQKSSQAPKLLFHYYDKDFNNEADTPDNFQSRRPNTSFCFLDIRSPGLGDTAMYLCATSRGLGQGDLREQFFGPGTRLTVL.